This entry features one T cell receptor beta chain sequence. Its antigen is as yet unknown. This CDR3 spans 14 amino acids. The germline V gene has CDR1 SGDLS and CDR2 YYNGEE. V gave up 2 bases and J gave up 0 bases; unmatched junction bases: 1. This record belongs to a study of cytomegalovirus exposure and HLA in healthy donors. With 60 Vbeta and 13 Jbeta primers, the PCR was carried out. Sequenced by immunoSEQ multiplex PCR; TCRdb stores in-frame clones only, minus some. The sample comprises more than 95,000 clones, 75% to 85% of which are singletons, and around 4.3% rests with the top ten. Study-level results: What a later analysis reportedly showed was that an Asian-associated ancestry cluster had fewer N-insertions than the roughly 670-donor mean. Later on, a genetic analysis was performed. It linked a missense variant in DCLRE1C with V- and J-gene trimming of TCR beta.

This TCR came from a man under 40 in good health and CMV-seropositive. The rearrangement links TRBV9 to TRBJ1-1; the match to TRBD1 covers 7 bases. Sequencing was done on a sample of PBMCs. CDR3 protein: CASSVGQVNTEAFF. The CDR3 DNA reads as TGTGCCAGCAGCGTCGGACAGGTGAACACTGAAGCTTTCTTT.